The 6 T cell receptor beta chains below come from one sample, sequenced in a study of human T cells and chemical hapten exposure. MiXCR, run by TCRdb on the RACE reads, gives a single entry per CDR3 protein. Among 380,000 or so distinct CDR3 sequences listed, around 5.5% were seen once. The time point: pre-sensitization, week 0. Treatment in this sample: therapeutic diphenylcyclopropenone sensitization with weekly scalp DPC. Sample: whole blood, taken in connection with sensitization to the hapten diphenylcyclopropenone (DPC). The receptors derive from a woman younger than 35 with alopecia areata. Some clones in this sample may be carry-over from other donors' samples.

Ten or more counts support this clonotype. This CDR3 is CASLSPVLAGASYNEQFF. The CDR3 coding sequence is TGTGCCAGCCTCAGCCCGGTTTTGGCGGGGGCATCCTACAATGAGCAGTTCTTC. V and J are TRBV6-1 and TRBJ2-1; TRBD2 might be the D (7 bases). Germline V gene sequence: CDR1 MNHNS, CDR2 SASEGT. V was cut by 8 bases and J by 1 base, with 24 bases left in between. The CDR3 consists of 18 residues.

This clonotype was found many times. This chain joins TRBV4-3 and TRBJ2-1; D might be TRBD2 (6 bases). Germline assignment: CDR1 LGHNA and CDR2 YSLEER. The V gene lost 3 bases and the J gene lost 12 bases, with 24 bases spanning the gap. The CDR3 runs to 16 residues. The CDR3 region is CASSHELGGAGGRQFF. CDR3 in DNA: TGCGCCAGCAGCCACGAGCTGGGCGGGGCCGGGGGTCGGCAGTTCTTC.

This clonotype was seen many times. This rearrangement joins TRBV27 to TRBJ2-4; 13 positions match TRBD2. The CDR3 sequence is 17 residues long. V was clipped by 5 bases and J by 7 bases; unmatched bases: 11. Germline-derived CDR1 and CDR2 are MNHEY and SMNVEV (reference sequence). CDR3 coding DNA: TGTGCCAGCAGTCCGGGGACTAGCGGGGCTAACGGGAACATTCAGTACTTC. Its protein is CASSPGTSGANGNIQYF.

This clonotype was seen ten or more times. The CDR3 sequence is CASSPNSATNEKLFF. The CDR3 bases are TGTGCCAGCAGCCCCAATAGCGCAACTAATGAAAAACTGTTTTTT. This chain connects TRBV4-2 to TRBJ1-4; D is unresolved. The CDR3 contains 15 residues. V was cut by 4 bases and J by 0 bases, with 9 bases left in between. Germline V gene lookup returns CDR1 LGHNA and CDR2 YNFKEQ.

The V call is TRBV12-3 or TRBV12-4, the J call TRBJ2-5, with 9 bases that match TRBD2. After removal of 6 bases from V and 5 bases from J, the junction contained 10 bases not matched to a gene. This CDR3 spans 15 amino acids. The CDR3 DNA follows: TGTGCCAGCAGCCCCAGTCGCGGGGGGGTGGAGACCCAGTACTTC. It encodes CASSPSRGGVETQYF.

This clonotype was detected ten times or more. The CDR3 nucleotides read TGCGCCAGCAGCCAAGTGACCGGGGAGACTGAAGCTTTCTTT. It specifies CASSQVTGETEAFF. The rearrangement joins TRBV4-1 to TRBJ1-1; D gene uncertain. The CDR3 is 14 amino acids. The V gene's germline CDR1 is MGHRA and CDR2 YSYEKL. Trimming took off 1 base at V and 5 bases at J, with 11 bases between the two ends.